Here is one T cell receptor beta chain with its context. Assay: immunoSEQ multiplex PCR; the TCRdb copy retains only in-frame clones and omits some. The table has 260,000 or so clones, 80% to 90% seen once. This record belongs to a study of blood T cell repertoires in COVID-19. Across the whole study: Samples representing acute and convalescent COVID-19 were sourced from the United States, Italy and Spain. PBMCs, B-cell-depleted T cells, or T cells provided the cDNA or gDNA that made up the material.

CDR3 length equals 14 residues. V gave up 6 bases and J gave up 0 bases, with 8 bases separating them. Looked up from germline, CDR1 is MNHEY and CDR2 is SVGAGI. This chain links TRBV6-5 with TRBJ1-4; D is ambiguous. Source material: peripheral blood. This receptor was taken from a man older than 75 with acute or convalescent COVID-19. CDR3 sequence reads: CASRDSATNEKLFF. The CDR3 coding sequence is TGTGCCAGCAGAGACTCCGCAACTAATGAAAAACTGTTTTTT.